These 18 T cell receptor beta chains were all obtained from the same sample, sequenced in a study of Graves' ophthalmopathy and Graves' hyperthyroidism. The authors amplified TCR beta CDR3 regions from RNA transcripts. First-round RT-PCR relied on HTBI primers, and a second-round multiplex PCR came next. TCRdb used MiXCR to reprocess the multiplex PCR reads, holding one entry per CDR3 protein. The data hold a few hundred thousand distinct CDR3 sequences, with about a sixth observed a single time. The sample was peripheral blood. The source is an adult woman with stable Graves' hyperthyroidism.

Many counts were recorded for this clonotype. The V call is TRBV20-1, the J call TRBJ1-1, with a tentative D call TRBD1 (5 bases). The CDR3 totals 11 residues. Trimming removed 3 bases at V and 11 bases at J, with 13 bases between. CDR1 DFQATT and CDR2 SNEGSKA come from the germline V gene (reference sequence). The CDR3 spells CSASLGTLAFF. The CDR3 nucleotides read TGCAGTGCTAGCCTGGGGACGCTGGCTTTCTTT.

The J gene is TRBJ2-7, the V gene TRBV27, with TRBD2 matching 15 bases. The junction had 11 bases not matched to a gene; V was cut back by 6 bases and J by 2 bases. CDR3 length: 18 amino acids. Germline assignment: CDR1 MNHEY and CDR2 SMNVEV (reference sequence). This CDR3 is CASRHGLAGGPPTYEQYF. CDR3 coding DNA: TGTGCCAGCAGACACGGACTAGCGGGAGGGCCACCCACCTACGAGCAGTACTTC.

This clonotype was counted many times. The gene calls are TRBV30 and TRBJ1-1; D is unresolved. The CDR3 totals 11 residues. The V end lost 2 bases, the J end lost 1 base, and 2 bases lay between the germline ends. From germline, CDR1 is GTSNPN and CDR2 SVGIG (reference sequence). The CDR3 sequence: CAWSKNTEAFF. In DNA form, the CDR3 reads TGTGCCTGGAGTAAGAACACTGAAGCTTTCTTT.

In this sample, this clonotype turned up many times. The chain recombines TRBV5-1 with TRBJ1-5; 10 positions match TRBD1. The CDR3 runs 15 residues. The J segment lost 5 bases and the V segment lost 0 bases, leaving 2 bases of the junction unmatched. Germline V gene data show CDR1 as SGHRS and CDR2 as YFSETQ. Written as DNA, the CDR3 is TGCGCCAGCAGCTTGGGCGGGACAGGGGATCAGCCCCAGCATTTT. It specifies CASSLGGTGDQPQHF.

Ten or more counts support this clonotype. The V and J genes are TRBV12-3 or TRBV12-4 and TRBJ1-5, with D perhaps matching TRBD1 (6 bases). V was clipped by 3 bases and J by 9 bases, with 12 bases between them. The CDR3 spans 13 residues. CDR3 in amino acids: CASSLLRGRPQHF. CDR3 nucleotides: TGTGCCAGCAGTTTGTTAAGGGGGAGGCCCCAGCATTTT.

This clonotype was picked up many times. The rearrangement joins TRBV20-1 to TRBJ2-7, with 7 bases fitting TRBD1. The CDR3 contains 13 residues. Germline trimming cut 4 bases from V and 4 bases from J; bases unmatched to any gene: 7. CDR1 and CDR2 (germline): DFQATT, SNEGSKA (reference sequence). This chain's CDR3 is CSATNTGEYEQYF. CDR3 DNA: TGCAGTGCTACCAATACAGGGGAATACGAGCAGTACTTC.

This clonotype has a count of ten or more. This chain links TRBV6-5 with TRBJ2-7, with D perhaps matching TRBD1 (6 bases). V was clipped by 0 bases and J by 3 bases, with 15 bases between them. The germline V gene encodes CDR1 MNHEY and CDR2 SVGAGI. This CDR3 spans 16 amino acids. The CDR3 DNA sequence: TGTGCCAGCAGTTACTCTAGGGACAAAGATATCTACGAGCAGTACTTC. This sequence encodes CASSYSRDKDIYEQYF.

This clonotype showed up many times. This chain joins TRBV20-1 and TRBJ2-7, with 11 bases identical to TRBD2. Germline values: CDR1 DFQATT, CDR2 SNEGSKA (reference sequence). J lost 6 bases, V lost 3 bases, and 13 bases had no gene match. The CDR3 is 16 residues long. The CDR3 region has the DNA TGCAGTGCTAGGCCTTCGATCACTAGCGGGAGTGTCGAGCAGTACTTC. Protein sequence: CSARPSITSGSVEQYF.

This clonotype was seen at least ten times. This rearrangement joins TRBV29-1 to TRBJ1-2; no clear D gene. With 3 bases removed from V and 2 bases from J, the gap between germline ends came to 4 bases. The germline CDR1 and CDR2 sequences are SQVTM and ANQGSEA. This CDR3 spans 11 amino acids. CDR3 residues: CSVEKNYGYTF. DNA for the CDR3: TGCAGCGTTGAGAAGAACTATGGCTACACCTTC.

This clonotype was counted many times. The junction and the germline gene differ at one end; a read error may be behind it. The gene calls are TRBV12-5 and TRBJ2-4; 9 bases map to TRBD2. Germline values: CDR1 LGHNT, CDR2 FRNRAP. The CDR3 runs 19 residues. This CDR3 is CASALRLAGEWWTKNIKYF. The CDR3 DNA follows: TGTGCTAGTGCCCTCAGATTAGCGGGAGAATGGTGGACCAAAAACATTAAGTACTTC.

This clonotype was counted many times. The CDR3 nucleotides read TGTGCCAGCACCCAACGTCTAGCGGGGAAGAACACCGGGGAGCTGTTTTTT. Its protein product is CASTQRLAGKNTGELFF. This chain uses TRBV2 with TRBJ2-2; TRBD2 aligns across 9 bases. Germline lookup yields CDR1 SNHLY and CDR2 FYNNEI. The CDR3 totals 17 residues. J lost 1 base, V lost 7 bases, and 10 bases had no gene match.

The V call is TRBV6-2 or TRBV6-3, the J call TRBJ2-1, with TRBD2 identical over 10 bases. There are 12 residues in the CDR3. J lost 15 bases, V lost 7 bases, and 9 bases had no gene match. Germline V gene lookup returns CDR1 MNHEY and CDR2 SVGEGT. CDR3 in DNA: TGTGCCAGCACCCCGACTAGCGGGCTTACGTTCTTC. Amino acids: CASTPTSGLTFF.

This clonotype was detected many times. The chain employs TRBV7-9 and TRBJ2-7; TRBD2 aligns across 10 bases. Germline-derived CDR1 and CDR2 are SEHNR and FQNEAQ (reference sequence). J was trimmed by 3 bases and V by 1 base; bases with no gene match: 3. This CDR3 has 15 residues. CDR3 DNA sequence: TGTGCCAGCAGCTTAGTGTCTAGCGGGGGCTACGAGCAGTACTTC. Its translation is CASSLVSSGGYEQYF.

This clonotype appeared many times. The CDR3 bases are TGCGCCAGCAGCGGCACCGGGACAGGGAATTCCTACGAGCAGTACTTC. It specifies CASSGTGTGNSYEQYF. J is TRBJ2-7 and V is TRBV5-1, with TRBD1 matching over 9 bases. Unmatched junction bases numbered 9, after V lost 4 bases and J lost 1 base. The CDR3 covers 16 residues. From germline, CDR1 is SGHRS and CDR2 YFSETQ.

V is TRBV6-2 or TRBV6-3 and J is TRBJ1-5, with 10 positions matching TRBD1. The V and J ends lost 1 base and 2 bases, in that order; junction bases with no gene match: 5. CDR3 length: 17 residues. CDR1 and CDR2 from the germline V gene are MNHEY and SVGEGT. CDR3 nucleotide sequence: TGTGCCAGCAGTTACTATGGACAGGGGGGCGGCAATCAGCCCCAGCATTTT. This translates into CASSYYGQGGGNQPQHF.

This clonotype came up many times. The chain has TRBV6-1 and TRBJ1-2; TRBD1 matches at 8 bases. CDR3 length equals 16 residues. The V gene's germline CDR1 is MNHNS and CDR2 SASEGT. V was clipped by 6 bases and J by 0 bases; unmatched bases: 9. CDR3 sequence: CASRGASDRANYGYTF. DNA of the CDR3: TGTGCCAGCAGGGGGGCCTCGGACAGGGCTAACTATGGCTACACCTTC.

This clonotype was seen ten or more times. The chain couples TRBV20-1 to TRBJ1-5; D call uncertain. Germline CDR1 reads DFQATT; CDR2 reads SNEGSKA (reference sequence). V was clipped by 0 bases and J by 5 bases, with 11 bases between them. The CDR3 is 14 residues long. This CDR3 is CSAREPARDQPQHF. As DNA, the CDR3 is TGCAGTGCTAGAGAGCCTGCGAGGGATCAGCCCCAGCATTTT.

This clonotype was recorded once. The chain has TRBV7-2 and TRBJ2-7; TRBD2 agrees at 7 bases. After removal of 6 bases from V and 6 bases from J, the junction contained 8 bases not matched to a gene. The germline V gene encodes CDR1 SGHTA and CDR2 FQGNSA. This CDR3 has 13 amino acids. The CDR3 DNA follows: TGTGCCAGCAGTCTAGCGGTGTCGCGCGAGCAGTACTTC. Its protein product is CASSLAVSREQYF. The full variable domain, its missing parts supplied by reference TRBV7-2 and TRBJ2-7, is GAGVSQSPSNKVTEKGKDVELRCDPISGHTALYWYRQSLGQGLEFLIYFQGNSAPDKSGLPSDRFSAERTGGSVSTLTIQRTQQEDSAVYLCASSLAVSREQYFGPGTRLTVT.